This T cell receptor beta chain emerged from a study of T-cell reconstitution after alpha-beta-depleted transplantation in children. A library of TCRbeta sequences, prepared with unique molecular identifiers, was generated. TCRdb re-called the PCR reads through MiXCR, storing one row per CDR3 protein. The sample holds approximately 390,000 distinct CDR3 sequences, under 13% seen once. This clonotype has a handful of counts. There are 12 residues in the CDR3. CDR1 and CDR2 (germline): LNHDA, SQIVND (reference sequence). V gave up 5 bases and J gave up 3 bases, with 8 bases separating them. The source is a human donor who donated a stem cell graft to a child with acute myeloid leukemia. The sequences come from PBMCs from the stem cell graft donor, collected from the stem cell graft. This chain joins TRBV19 and TRBJ2-7; no firm D call. In DNA form, the CDR3 reads TGTGCCAGTAGTGGCGAGGACTACGAGCAGTACTTC. This sequence encodes CASSGEDYEQYF. Drawing the rest from reference TRBV19 and TRBJ2-7, the complete variable domain is DGGITQSPKYLFRKEGQNVTLSCEQNLNHDAMYWYRQDPGQGLRLIYYSQIVNDFQKGDIAEGYSVSREKKESFPLTVTSAQKNPTAFYLCASSGEDYEQYFGPGTRLTVT.